The source of this T cell receptor (beta chain) is a study of cytomegalovirus exposure and HLA in healthy donors. Findings of the study overall: The study recorded 160 or so TCR beta chains that were cytomegalovirus-associated. Presence/absence comparisons presumed near-even sequencing depth among donors. TRBV6-2, TRBV6-3 and some other V segments were excluded as indistinguishable.

This clone came up a few times. Its antigen is as yet unknown. Healthy bone marrow donors made up the donors. Vbeta (60) and Jbeta (13) primers were used in the PCR. Assay used: immunoSEQ multiplex PCR; TCRdb lists only in-frame clones, some missing. The table includes tens of thousands of clones, about 70% detected once. Trimming stripped 4 bases from V and 6 bases from J, with 16 bases between. The length of the CDR3 is 14 residues. Germline V gene lookup returns CDR1 LGHNA and CDR2 YSLEER. This sequence joins TRBV4-3 and TRBJ2-7; perhaps TRBD2 as D (5 bases). This clonotype originated in a woman aged 45-65 years in good health and CMV-seropositive. The sequenced material came from PBMCs. CDR3 in amino acids: CASSLGLAPAEQYF. The CDR3 DNA sequence: TGCGCCAGCAGCCTCGGACTCGCCCCTGCCGAGCAGTACTTC.